The following is a T cell receptor (beta chain) sequence with its context. There is no known antigen for this receptor. Base quality data are lacking; no much larger clone is found one base away. The library was produced with RT-PCR. The sequencing machine was a NextSeq 550. TCRdb applied fastp at Q25 and MiXCR to the public reads, then kept only in-frame beta chains. Every distinct CDR3 protein forms one entry, paired with its most common genes and DNA. Recorded for this sample are hundreds of thousands of distinct CDR3 sequences; 16% of them occurred a single time. The ten largest clonotypes hold roughly 7% of the sample. The sample is drawn from a study of patients and donors after allogeneic stem cell transplantation (dated by TCRdb to 2020 to 2022). Counted from cysteine to phenylalanine, this CDR3 has 16 amino acids. Only the CDR3 part of the read is kept: 48 bases, read in frame from the first base. CDR1 and CDR2, looked up from the germline V gene, are SNHLY and FYNNEI. Trimming takes 0 bases from V and 5 bases from J, and the germline ends sit 16 bases apart.

This sequence uses TRBV2 and TRBJ2-5, with the D gene not clear enough to name. The sequence came from a human donor who was either an allogeneic HSCT recipient or a stem cell or donor lymphocyte infusion donor (not recorded which). It is not recorded whose cells these are; they may come from a transplant donor. The sample taken for sequencing was blood, either unsorted or a sorted T cell fraction (not recorded which). The sequence in DNA is TGTGCCAGCAGTGAAGCCCGGGCATATTTCGGCGAGACCCAGTACTTC. Its coded protein is CASSEARAYFGETQYF. The variable domain in full, with residues beyond the CDR3 obtained from the reference TRBV2 and TRBJ2-5 genes, is EPEVTQTPSHQVTQMGQEVILRCVPISNHLYFYWYRQILGQKVEFLVSFYNNEISEKSEIFDDQFSVERPDGSNFTLKIRSTKLEDSAMYFCASSEARAYFGETQYFGPGTRLLVL.